Listed here are 20 T cell receptor beta chains from one sample, sequenced in a study of cytomegalovirus exposure and HLA in healthy donors. The PCR used 60 Vbeta and 13 Jbeta primers. Profiled with immunoSEQ multiplex PCR; TCRdb holds only in-frame clones, not every one. This table holds some 140,000 clones, about three quarters found once. Sequences were obtained from PBMCs. Source of these receptors: a male donor in good health and CMV-seropositive.

The CDR3 DNA reads TGTGCCAGTAGTCCTAGGGGTCGGGACAGATTCTACGAGCAGTACTTC. This sequence encodes CASSPRGRDRFYEQYF. This chain joins TRBV19 and TRBJ2-7; 7 bases agree with TRBD1. V trimming: 5 bases; J trimming: 3 bases; junction bases outside the gene matches: 13. In germline, CDR1 is LNHDA, CDR2 SQIVND (reference sequence). CDR3 length: 16 amino acids.

CDR3 loop: CASSVYRGRAYEQYF. For the CDR3, the DNA is TGTGCCAGCAGTGTTTACAGGGGGCGCGCGTACGAGCAGTACTTC. This chain connects TRBV6-1 to TRBJ2-7; TRBD1 agrees at 9 bases. Per the germline V gene, CDR1 is MNHNS and CDR2 is SASEGT. Germline trimming cut 4 bases from V and 4 bases from J; bases unmatched to any gene: 8. The CDR3 has 15 residues.

The rearrangement joins TRBV29-1 to TRBJ2-1, with 9 positions matching TRBD2. V gave up 4 bases and J gave up 2 bases; unmatched junction bases: 15. Germline V gene data show CDR1 as SQVTM and CDR2 as ANQGSEA. The CDR3 covers 18 residues. Here the CDR3 DNA reads TGCAGCGTTGCGGGACAGCGGGGGGTTTCCCAAACCTACAATGAGCAGTTCTTC. Translated: CSVAGQRGVSQTYNEQFF.

The J gene is TRBJ2-7, the V gene TRBV19, with a possible D match to TRBD1 (5 bases). CDR1 LNHDA and CDR2 SQIVND come from the germline V gene (reference sequence). This CDR3 comprises 14 residues. V was pared by 3 bases and J by 5 bases, with 14 bases between. The CDR3 loop reads CASSIPQPGNEQYF. For the CDR3, the DNA is TGTGCCAGTAGTATCCCGCAACCAGGGAACGAGCAGTACTTC.

CDR3 in DNA: TGCGCCAGCAGCTTGGGGGGAGAGAACACCGGGGAGCTGTTTTTT. Its translation is CASSLGGENTGELFF. The V and J genes are TRBV5-1 and TRBJ2-2; D perhaps matches TRBD2 (5 bases). From germline, CDR1 is SGHRS and CDR2 YFSETQ. The CDR3 runs to 15 residues. Trimming stripped 0 bases from V and 1 base from J, with 7 bases between. Combining the CDR3 with reference TRBV5-1 and TRBJ2-2 gives the whole variable domain KAGVTQTPRYLIKTRGQQVTLSCSPISGHRSVSWYQQTPGQGLQFLFEYFSETQRNKGNFPGRFSGRQFSNSRSEMNVSTLELGDSALYLCASSLGGENTGELFFGEGSRLTVL.

J is TRBJ2-1 and V is TRBV30; TRBD2 agrees at 10 bases. With 5 bases clipped from V and 6 bases from J, the junction kept 7 bases outside the gene matches. The CDR3 sequence is 14 residues long. The germline gives CDR1 GTSNPN, CDR2 SVGIG (reference sequence). CDR3 protein: CAWDTSGTTNEQFF. As DNA, the CDR3 is TGTGCCTGGGATACTAGCGGGACAACCAATGAGCAGTTCTTC.

The chain has TRBV29-1 and TRBJ2-3, with 10 bases matching TRBD2. The CDR3 totals 16 residues. V gave up 0 bases and J gave up 5 bases; unmatched junction bases: 8. Looked up from germline, CDR1 is SQVTM and CDR2 is ANQGSEA. The CDR3 reads CSVEDVASGSGDTQYF. In nucleotides, the CDR3 is TGCAGCGTTGAAGATGTGGCTAGCGGGAGTGGAGATACGCAGTATTTT.

The chain carries TRBV18 and TRBJ2-3, with D tentatively TRBD1 (6 bases). The germline V gene has CDR1 KGHSH and CDR2 LQKENI. This CDR3 region has 15 residues. Trimming stripped 2 bases from V and 2 bases from J, with 11 bases between. The CDR3 loop is CASSPNPGATDTQYF. CDR3 in DNA: TGTGCCAGCTCACCAAACCCAGGGGCCACAGATACGCAGTATTTT.

The V call is TRBV5-1, the J call TRBJ2-3, with D unclear. Germline V gene sequence: CDR1 SGHRS, CDR2 YFSETQ. There are 14 residues in the CDR3. V was trimmed by 0 bases and J by 5 bases, leaving 10 bases between them. The CDR3 protein is CASSLAGFLDTQYF. CDR3 sequence (DNA): TGCGCCAGCAGCTTGGCCGGGTTTTTAGATACGCAGTATTTT.

This clone was found a few times. The chain joins TRBV4-1 to TRBJ2-2, with 16 bases aligning to TRBD2. V shed 4 bases, J shed 3 bases, and the junction held 2 bases outside the gene matches. Germline V lookup: CDR1 MGHRA, CDR2 YSYEKL. CDR3 length: 17 residues. The CDR3 DNA sequence: TGCGCCAGCAGCCCGGGACTAGCGGGGGGGCACACCGGGGAGCTGTTTTTT. Amino acids: CASSPGLAGGHTGELFF.

V usage is TRBV10-3 and J usage is TRBJ1-5; weak D call: TRBD1 (6 bases). From germline, CDR1 is ENHRY and CDR2 SYGVKD. The CDR3 is 14 amino acids. V shed 2 bases and J shed 1 base, with 6 bases lying between them. The CDR3 nucleotides read TGTGCCATCAGTGAGACAGGGAGCAATCAGCCCCAGCATTTT. This translates into CAISETGSNQPQHF.

This sequence joins TRBV30 and TRBJ2-7; D is perhaps TRBD1 (5 bases). Per the germline V gene, CDR1 is GTSNPN and CDR2 is SVGIG (reference sequence). Trimming shortened V by 0 bases and J by 6 bases, and 6 bases separated the two germline ends. This CDR3 region has 11 residues. CDR3 residues: CAWSVGVEQYF. DNA of the CDR3: TGTGCCTGGAGTGTAGGGGTCGAGCAGTACTTC.

The chain links TRBV7-2 to TRBJ2-3; no clear D gene. Germline loops: CDR1 SGHTA, CDR2 FQGNSA. V lost 5 bases and J 2 bases, leaving 11 bases between the germline ends. This CDR3 has 14 amino acids. CDR3 DNA sequence: TGTGCCAGCAGCCCATCGCGACACACAGATACGCAGTATTTT. This encodes CASSPSRHTDTQYF.

This clone occurred a few times. The CDR3 coding sequence is TGTGCCAGCAGCTTAGTTGGGGACAAAAGCTCTGGAAACACCATATATTTT. Its translation is CASSLVGDKSSGNTIYF. The V gene is TRBV7-6, the J gene TRBJ1-3, with a tentative D call TRBD1 (6 bases). Between the trimmed V and J ends, which lost 1 base and 0 bases, there was a span of 13 bases. Germline V gene data show CDR1 as SGHVS and CDR2 as FNYEAQ. CDR3 length: 17 amino acids.

The table lists this clone with a count of one. The chain employs TRBV7-9 and TRBJ1-1; D not certain. The CDR3 totals 13 residues. Trimming shortened V by 9 bases and J by 1 base, and 12 bases separated the two germline ends. Germline CDR1 reads SEHNR; CDR2 reads FQNEAQ (reference sequence). CDR3 bases: TGTGCCAGTACTGAGGGCACGAACACTGAAGCTTTCTTT. This gives the protein CASTEGTNTEAFF.

Only a few counts were recorded for this clone. The chain employs TRBV7-8 and TRBJ2-3; maybe TRBD2 (6 bases). Looked up from germline, CDR1 is SGHVS and CDR2 is FQNEAQ. V was trimmed by 1 base and J by 2 bases, leaving 10 bases between them. The CDR3 is 15 residues long. CDR3: CASSLVPGDTDTQYF. CDR3 in DNA: TGTGCCAGCAGCTTAGTACCGGGGGACACAGATACGCAGTATTTT.

J is TRBJ2-7 and V is TRBV10-3; 11 bases are a match to TRBD2. Looked up from germline, CDR1 is ENHRY and CDR2 is SYGVKD. This CDR3 is 15 amino acids long. V lost 4 bases, J lost 0 bases, and 2 bases stayed unmatched. CDR3 protein: CAISGLAGTSYEQYF. For the CDR3, the DNA is TGTGCCATCAGTGGACTAGCGGGGACCTCCTACGAGCAGTACTTC.

V and J are TRBV2 and TRBJ1-1; D uncertain. This CDR3 is built from 11 residues. In germline, CDR1 is SNHLY, CDR2 FYNNEI. Trimming cost V 8 bases and J 7 bases, with 11 bases left between them. CDR3 loop: CASSPILEAFF. The CDR3 DNA follows: TGTGCCAGCTCTCCAATACTTGAAGCTTTCTTT. The complete variable domain, with remaining parts taken from reference TRBV2 and TRBJ1-1, reads EPEVTQTPSHQVTQMGQEVILRCVPISNHLYFYWYRQILGQKVEFLVSFYNNEISEKSEIFDDQFSVERPDGSNFTLKIRSTKLEDSAMYFCASSPILEAFFGQGTRLTVV.

This chain joins TRBV27 and TRBJ2-5, with 12 bases matching TRBD2. The J segment lost 5 bases and the V segment lost 3 bases, leaving 4 bases of the junction unmatched. CDR1 and CDR2 from the germline V gene are MNHEY and SMNVEV (reference sequence). CDR3 length equals 15 residues. The CDR3 DNA is TGTGCCAGCAGTTTGACTAGCGGGAGCTGGGAGACCCAGTACTTC. Protein product: CASSLTSGSWETQYF.

This chain connects TRBV21-1 to TRBJ2-3; TRBD1, as called in the table, went unchecked against the DNA. TRBV21-1 is a pseudogene. This CDR3 contains 14 residues. The CDR3 DNA sequence: TGTGCCAGCAGCTACAAGTTTAGCACAGATACGCAGTATTTT. This sequence encodes CASSYKFSTDTQYF.